This TCR beta chain was recorded in a study of shared clonotypes between healthy human individuals. Only in-frame clones appear in the TCRdb table, and some are missing; sequencing was by immunoSEQ multiplex PCR. The top ten clones hold under 2% of a sample with approximately 1.9 million clones, around 95% of them seen once. Worth noting for this clone: Antigen: not known.

Naive CD8 cells comprised CD45RO-negative, CCR7-positively selected cells, excluding terminally differentiated effector memory CD45RA+ cells. Recent vaccinations or acute infections were absent in the healthy HIV-negative adult donors. The donor cohort consisted entirely of Caucasian adults residing in Nashville, Tennessee. General study findings and limits: Compared with memory subsets, naive subsets generally had larger estimated richness.

CDR3 size: 14 residues. V was clipped by 4 bases and J by 6 bases, with 13 bases between them. Germline assignment: CDR1 LGHNA and CDR2 YSLEER. The J gene is TRBJ2-1, the V gene TRBV4-3; D is undetermined. This clonotype was sampled from a man between 18 and 35 years old in good health. Some clones in this sample may be carry-over from other donors' samples. Sample: naive CD8+ T cells from PBMCs. For the CDR3, the DNA is TGCGCCAGCAGCCCCCACCGCGGTCGCAATGAGCAGTTCTTC. Amino acids: CASSPHRGRNEQFF.